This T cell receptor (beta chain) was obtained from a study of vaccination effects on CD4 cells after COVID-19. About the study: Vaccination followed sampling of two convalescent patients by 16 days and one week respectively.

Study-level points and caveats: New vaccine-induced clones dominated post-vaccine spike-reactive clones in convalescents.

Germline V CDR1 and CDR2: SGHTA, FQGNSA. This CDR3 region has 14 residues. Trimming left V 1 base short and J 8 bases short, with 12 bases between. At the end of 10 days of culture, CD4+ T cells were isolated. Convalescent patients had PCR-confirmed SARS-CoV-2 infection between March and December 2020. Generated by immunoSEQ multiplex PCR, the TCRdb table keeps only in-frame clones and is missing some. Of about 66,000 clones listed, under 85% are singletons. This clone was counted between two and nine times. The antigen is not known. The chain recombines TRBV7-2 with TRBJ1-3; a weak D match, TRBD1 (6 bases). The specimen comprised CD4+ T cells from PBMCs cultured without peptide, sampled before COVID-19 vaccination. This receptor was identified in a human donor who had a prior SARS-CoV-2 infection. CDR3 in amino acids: CASSLGGAIDTIYF. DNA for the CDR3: TGTGCCAGCAGCTTAGGGGGGGCTATCGACACCATATATTTT.